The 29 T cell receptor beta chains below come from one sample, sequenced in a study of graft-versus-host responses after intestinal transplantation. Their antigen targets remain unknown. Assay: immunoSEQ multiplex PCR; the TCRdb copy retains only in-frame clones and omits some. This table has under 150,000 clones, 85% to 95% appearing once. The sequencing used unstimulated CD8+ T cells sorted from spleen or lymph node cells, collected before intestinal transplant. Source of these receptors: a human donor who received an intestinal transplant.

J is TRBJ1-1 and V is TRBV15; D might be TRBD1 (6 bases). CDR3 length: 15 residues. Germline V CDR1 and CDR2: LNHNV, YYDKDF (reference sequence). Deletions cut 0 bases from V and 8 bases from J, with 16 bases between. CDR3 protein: CATSRDRSGALEAFF. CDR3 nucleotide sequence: TGTGCCACCAGCAGAGATCGGTCAGGGGCCCTCGAAGCTTTCTTT.

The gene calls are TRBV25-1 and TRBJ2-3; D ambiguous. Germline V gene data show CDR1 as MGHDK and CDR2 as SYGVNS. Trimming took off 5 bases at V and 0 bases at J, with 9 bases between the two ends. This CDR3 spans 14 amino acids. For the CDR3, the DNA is TGTGCCAGCAGTTGGACGATTAGCACAGATACGCAGTATTTT. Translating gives CASSWTISTDTQYF.

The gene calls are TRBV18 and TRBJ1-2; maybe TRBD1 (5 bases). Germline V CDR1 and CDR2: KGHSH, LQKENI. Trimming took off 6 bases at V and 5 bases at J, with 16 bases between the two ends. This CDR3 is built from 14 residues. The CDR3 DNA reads TGTGCCAGCTCTCGCCGGGACGGATGGTATGGCTACACCTTC. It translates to CASSRRDGWYGYTF.

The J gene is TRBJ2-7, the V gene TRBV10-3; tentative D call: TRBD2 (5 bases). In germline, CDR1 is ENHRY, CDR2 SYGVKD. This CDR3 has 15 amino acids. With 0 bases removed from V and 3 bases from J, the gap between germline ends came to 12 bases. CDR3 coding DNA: TGTGCCATCAGTGAGTCCCACCGGGAAGGCTACGAGCAGTACTTC. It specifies CAISESHREGYEQYF.

CDR3: CSASVPEQYF. CDR3 nucleotide sequence: TGCAGTGCTAGTGTACCCGAGCAGTACTTC. V and J are TRBV20-1 and TRBJ2-7, with D uncertain. V was cut by 3 bases and J by 6 bases, with 6 bases left in between. The CDR3 is 10 amino acids. Germline assignment: CDR1 DFQATT and CDR2 SNEGSKA (reference sequence).

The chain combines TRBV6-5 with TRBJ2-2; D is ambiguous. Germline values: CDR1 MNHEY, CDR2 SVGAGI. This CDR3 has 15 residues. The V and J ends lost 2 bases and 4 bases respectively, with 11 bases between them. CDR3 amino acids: CASSYGLLVTGELFF. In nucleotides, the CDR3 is TGTGCCAGCAGTTACGGGTTATTGGTCACCGGGGAGCTGTTTTTT.

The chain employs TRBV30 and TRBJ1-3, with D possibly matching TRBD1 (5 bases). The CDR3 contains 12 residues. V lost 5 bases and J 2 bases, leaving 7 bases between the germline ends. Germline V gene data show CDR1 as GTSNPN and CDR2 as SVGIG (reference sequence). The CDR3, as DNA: TGTGCCTGGGAGGGGACTGGAAACACCATATATTTT. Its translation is CAWEGTGNTIYF. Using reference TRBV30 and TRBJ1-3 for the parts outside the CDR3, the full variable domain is SQTIHQWPATLVQPVGSPLSLECTVEGTSNPNLYWYRQAAGRGLQLLFYSVGIGQISSEVPQNLSASRPQDRQFILSSKKLLLSDSGFYLCAWEGTGNTIYFGEGSWLTVV.

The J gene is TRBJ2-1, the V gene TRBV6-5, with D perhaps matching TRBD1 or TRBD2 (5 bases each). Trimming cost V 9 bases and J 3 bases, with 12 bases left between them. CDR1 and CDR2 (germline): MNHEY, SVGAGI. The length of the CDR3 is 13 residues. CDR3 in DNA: TGTGCCAGTACGAGGGGCGACTACAATGAGCAGTTCTTC. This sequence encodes CASTRGDYNEQFF.

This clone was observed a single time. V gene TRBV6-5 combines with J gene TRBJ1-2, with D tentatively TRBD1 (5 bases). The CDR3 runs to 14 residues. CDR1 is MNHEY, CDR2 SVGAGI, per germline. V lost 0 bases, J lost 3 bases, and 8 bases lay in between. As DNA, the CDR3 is TGTGCCAGCAGTTACTCCCAGGGCCACTATGGCTACACCTTC. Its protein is CASSYSQGHYGYTF.

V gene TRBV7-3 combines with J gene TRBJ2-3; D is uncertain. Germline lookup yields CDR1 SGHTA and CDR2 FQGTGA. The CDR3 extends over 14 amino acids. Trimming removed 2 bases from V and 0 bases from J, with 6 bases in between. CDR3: CASSLEDSTDTQYF. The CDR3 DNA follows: TGTGCCAGCAGCTTAGAGGACAGCACAGATACGCAGTATTTT.

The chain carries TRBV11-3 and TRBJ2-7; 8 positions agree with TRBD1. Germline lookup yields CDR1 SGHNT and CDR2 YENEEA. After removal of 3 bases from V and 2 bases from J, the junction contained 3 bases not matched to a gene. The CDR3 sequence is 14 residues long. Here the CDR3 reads CASSLGTGAYEQYF. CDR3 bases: TGTGCCAGCAGCTTGGGGACAGGAGCCTACGAGCAGTACTTC.

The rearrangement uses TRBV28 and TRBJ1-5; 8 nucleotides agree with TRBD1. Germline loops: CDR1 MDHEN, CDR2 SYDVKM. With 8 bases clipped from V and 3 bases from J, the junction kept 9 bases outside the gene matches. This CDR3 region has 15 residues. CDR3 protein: CASLTGGVNNQPQHF. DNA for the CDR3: TGTGCCAGCTTAACAGGGGGAGTAAACAATCAGCCCCAGCATTTT.

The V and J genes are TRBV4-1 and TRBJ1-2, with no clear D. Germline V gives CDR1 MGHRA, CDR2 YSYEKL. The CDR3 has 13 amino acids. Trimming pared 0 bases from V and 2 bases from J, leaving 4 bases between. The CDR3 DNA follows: TGCGCCAGCAGCCAAGATGGGAACTATGGCTACACCTTC. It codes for CASSQDGNYGYTF.

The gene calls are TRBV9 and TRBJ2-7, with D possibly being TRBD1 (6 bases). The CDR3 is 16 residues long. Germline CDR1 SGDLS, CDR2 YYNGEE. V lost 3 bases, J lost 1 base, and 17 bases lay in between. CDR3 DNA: TGTGCCAGCAGCGCTTCTCGGGATGGGACATCCTACGAGCAGTACTTC. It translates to CASSASRDGTSYEQYF.

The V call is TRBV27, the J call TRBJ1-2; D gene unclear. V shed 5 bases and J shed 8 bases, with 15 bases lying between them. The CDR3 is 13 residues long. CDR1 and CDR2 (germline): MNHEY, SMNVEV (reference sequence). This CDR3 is CASSANRAWGYTF. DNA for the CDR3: TGTGCCAGCAGTGCTAACCGTGCGTGGGGCTACACCTTC.

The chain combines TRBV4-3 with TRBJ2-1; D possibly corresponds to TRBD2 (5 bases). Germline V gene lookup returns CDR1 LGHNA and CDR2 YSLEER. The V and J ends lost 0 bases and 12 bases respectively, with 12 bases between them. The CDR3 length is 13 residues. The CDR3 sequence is CASSQERGWWQFF. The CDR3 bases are TGCGCCAGCAGCCAAGAACGGGGTTGGTGGCAGTTCTTC.

Written as DNA, the CDR3 is TGTGCCAGTAGTGCCGGACAGGGTTTGTACGAGCAGTACTTC. It is translated as CASSAGQGLYEQYF. The chain joins TRBV19 to TRBJ2-7; 8 bases are a match to TRBD1. CDR3 length equals 14 residues. Germline V gene data show CDR1 as LNHDA and CDR2 as SQIVND (reference sequence). The V segment lost 5 bases and the J segment 4 bases; nucleotides outside the gene matches: 7.

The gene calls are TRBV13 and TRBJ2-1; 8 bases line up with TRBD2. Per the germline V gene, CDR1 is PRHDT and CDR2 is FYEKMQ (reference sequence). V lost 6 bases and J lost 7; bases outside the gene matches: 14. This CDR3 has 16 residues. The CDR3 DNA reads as TGTGCCAGCAGTTTTAGCGGGGTCGGTGTTTGGAATGAGCAGTTCTTC. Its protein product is CASSFSGVGVWNEQFF.

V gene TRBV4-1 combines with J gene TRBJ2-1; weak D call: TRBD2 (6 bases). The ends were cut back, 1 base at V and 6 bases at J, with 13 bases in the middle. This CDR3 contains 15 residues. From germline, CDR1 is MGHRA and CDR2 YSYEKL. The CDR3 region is CASSQAPGVGNEQFF. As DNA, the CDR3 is TGCGCCAGCAGCCAAGCTCCGGGAGTGGGCAATGAGCAGTTCTTC.

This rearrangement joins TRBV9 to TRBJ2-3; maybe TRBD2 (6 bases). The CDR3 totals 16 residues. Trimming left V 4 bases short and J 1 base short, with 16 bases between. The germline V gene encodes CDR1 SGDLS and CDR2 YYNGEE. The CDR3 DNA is TGTGCCAGCAGCACCACTAGCCGCTCGGGCACAGATACGCAGTATTTT. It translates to CASSTTSRSGTDTQYF.

CDR3 nucleotides: TGTGCCAGCAGTCGGGACAGTCGAAGGGGACTGTTTTTT. Its translation: CASSRDSRRGLFF. V is TRBV11-1 and J is TRBJ1-4; 7 positions agree with TRBD1. CDR3 length equals 13 residues. Germline V gene sequence: CDR1 SGHAT, CDR2 FQDESV (reference sequence). Trimming removed 6 bases from V and 13 bases from J; junction bases left unmatched: 11.

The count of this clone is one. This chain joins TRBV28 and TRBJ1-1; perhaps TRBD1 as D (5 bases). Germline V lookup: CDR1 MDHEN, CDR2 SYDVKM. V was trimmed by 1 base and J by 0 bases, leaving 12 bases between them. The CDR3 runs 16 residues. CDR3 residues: CASSLFRVHMNTEAFF. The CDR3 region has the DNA TGTGCCAGCAGTTTATTCAGGGTCCACATGAACACTGAAGCTTTCTTT.

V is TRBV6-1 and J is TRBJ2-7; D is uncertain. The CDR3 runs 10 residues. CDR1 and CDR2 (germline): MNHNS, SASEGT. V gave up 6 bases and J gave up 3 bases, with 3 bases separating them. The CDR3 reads CASSLYEQYF. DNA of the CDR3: TGTGCCAGCAGCCTCTACGAGCAGTACTTC.

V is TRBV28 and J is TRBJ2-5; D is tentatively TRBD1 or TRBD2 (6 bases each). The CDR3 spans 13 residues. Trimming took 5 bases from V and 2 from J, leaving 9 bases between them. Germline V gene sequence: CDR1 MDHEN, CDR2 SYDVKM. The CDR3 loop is CASSRRGQETQYF. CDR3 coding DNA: TGTGCCAGCAGTCGGAGGGGGCAAGAGACCCAGTACTTC.

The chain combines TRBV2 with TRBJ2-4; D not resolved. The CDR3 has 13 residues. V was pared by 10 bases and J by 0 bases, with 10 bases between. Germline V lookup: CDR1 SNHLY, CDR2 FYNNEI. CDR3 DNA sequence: TGTGCCAACTTGGTTATAGCCAAAAACATTCAGTACTTC. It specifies CANLVIAKNIQYF.

This CDR3 is CASSLGQGGVYEQYF. In nucleotides, the CDR3 is TGCGCCAGCAGCTTGGGACAGGGTGGTGTCTACGAGCAGTACTTC. The rearrangement joins TRBV5-1 to TRBJ2-7; 7 nucleotides agree with TRBD1. The germline gives CDR1 SGHRS, CDR2 YFSETQ. With 0 bases clipped from V and 3 bases from J, the junction kept 6 bases outside the gene matches. The CDR3 runs 15 residues. The variable domain in full, with the rest retrieved from reference TRBV5-1 and TRBJ2-7, is KAGVTQTPRYLIKTRGQQVTLSCSPISGHRSVSWYQQTPGQGLQFLFEYFSETQRNKGNFPGRFSGRQFSNSRSEMNVSTLELGDSALYLCASSLGQGGVYEQYFGPGTRLTVT.

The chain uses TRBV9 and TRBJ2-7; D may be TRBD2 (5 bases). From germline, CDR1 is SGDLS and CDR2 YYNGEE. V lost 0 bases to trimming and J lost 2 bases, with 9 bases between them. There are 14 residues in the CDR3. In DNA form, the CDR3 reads TGTGCCAGCAGCGTAGGGGTCGGGGCCTACGAGCAGTACTTC. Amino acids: CASSVGVGAYEQYF.

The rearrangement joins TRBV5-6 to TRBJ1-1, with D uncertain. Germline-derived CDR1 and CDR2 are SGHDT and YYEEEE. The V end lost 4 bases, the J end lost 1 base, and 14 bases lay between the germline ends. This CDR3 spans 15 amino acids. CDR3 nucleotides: TGTGCCAGCAGCCCGATACCGGGAGAGAACACTGAAGCTTTCTTT. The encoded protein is CASSPIPGENTEAFF.

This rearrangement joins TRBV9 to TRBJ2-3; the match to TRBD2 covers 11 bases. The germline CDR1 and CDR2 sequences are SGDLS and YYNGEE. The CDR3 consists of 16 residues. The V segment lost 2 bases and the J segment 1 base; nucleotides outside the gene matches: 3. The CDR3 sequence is CASSVGLAEGTDTQYF. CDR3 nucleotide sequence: TGTGCCAGCAGCGTGGGACTAGCGGAGGGCACAGATACGCAGTATTTT.